This T cell receptor beta chain was obtained from a study of T-cell memory formation after mild COVID-19. The J segment lost 3 bases and the V segment lost 3 bases, leaving 9 bases of the junction unmatched. CDR3 length equals 15 residues. CDR1 and CDR2 from the germline V gene are DFQATT and SNEGSKA (reference sequence). Constant-segment primers and 5'RACE yielded cDNA libraries for TCR alpha and TCR beta, each carrying sample barcodes and UMIs. TCRdb itself ran the 5' RACE reads through MiXCR, one entry per CDR3 protein. The data show tens of thousands of distinct CDR3 sequences, with around 6.3% seen just once and roughly 0.79% held by the top ten. Concerning this clonotype itself: Its antigen is currently unknown.

Study findings and constraints: CD4+ contracting clones were mainly CM and EM; CD8+ ones, EMRA. Contracting clones from day 15 to 85 showed balanced CD4/CD8; later expanders favored CD4+.

This receptor was taken from an adult who had mild COVID-19 (a few samples of this study predate the infection). Cell type and time point are not known. The rearrangement joins TRBV20-1 to TRBJ2-7, with TRBD2 matching over 9 bases. Sequencing was performed on PBMCs or a T cell subset sorted from them (not recorded which). CDR3 sequence reads: CSASRTSGRLYEQYF. CDR3 in DNA: TGCAGTGCTAGCAGAACTAGCGGGCGCCTCTACGAGCAGTACTTC.